This TCR beta chain was recovered during a study of shared clonotypes between healthy human individuals. Repertoires were generated with immunoSEQ multiplex PCR, while TCRdb's copy carries only in-frame clones and drops some. The sample carries about 710,000 clones, 60% to 75% recorded once. The TCR was taken from a woman in her thirties in good health. The specimen was memory CD4+ T cells sorted from blood. Subset: CD45RA-negative fraction.

CDR3 loop: CASSTTSGGAGNTIYF. CDR3 DNA: TGTGCCAGCAGCACAACCTCCGGGGGGGCTGGAAACACCATATATTTT. The V and J genes are TRBV14 and TRBJ1-3, with D tentatively TRBD1 (5 bases). CDR1 is SGHDN, CDR2 FVKESK, per germline. The length of the CDR3 is 16 residues. Trimming took 5 bases from V and 2 from J, leaving 16 bases between them.